This T cell receptor beta chain derives from a study of T cells in Graves' hyperthyroidism and ophthalmopathy. This clonotype was observed a few times. There were TCR beta CDR3 regions amplified from RNA transcripts. During a first-round RT-PCR of the TCR CDR3, the HTBI primer set was used. TCRdb passed the multiplex PCR reads through MiXCR, listing each CDR3 protein once. The data show roughly 660,000 distinct CDR3 sequences, around 15% seen once. Trimming removed 5 bases from V and 5 bases from J; junction bases left unmatched: 9. This CDR3 region has 16 residues. Germline V gene sequence: CDR1 PRHDT, CDR2 FYEKMQ (reference sequence).

This chain joins TRBV13 and TRBJ1-6; 7 bases align to TRBD1. This clonotype was obtained from a man aged 50-60 years with Graves' hyperthyroidism. Specimen: blood. CDR3 in amino acids: CASSEKQGFHNSPLHF. CDR3 DNA sequence: TGTGCCAGCAGCGAAAAACAGGGGTTCCATAATTCACCCCTCCACTTT.